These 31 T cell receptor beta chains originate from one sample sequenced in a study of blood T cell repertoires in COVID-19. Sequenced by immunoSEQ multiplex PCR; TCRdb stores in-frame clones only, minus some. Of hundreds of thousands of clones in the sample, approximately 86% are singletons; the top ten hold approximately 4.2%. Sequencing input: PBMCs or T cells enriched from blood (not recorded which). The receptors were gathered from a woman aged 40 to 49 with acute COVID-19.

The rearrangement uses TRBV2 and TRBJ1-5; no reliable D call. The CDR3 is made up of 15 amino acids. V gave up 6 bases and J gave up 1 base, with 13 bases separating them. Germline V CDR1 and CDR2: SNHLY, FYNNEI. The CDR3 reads CASSMESLSNQPQHF. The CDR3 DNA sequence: TGTGCCAGCAGCATGGAGAGTTTGAGCAATCAGCCCCAGCATTTT.

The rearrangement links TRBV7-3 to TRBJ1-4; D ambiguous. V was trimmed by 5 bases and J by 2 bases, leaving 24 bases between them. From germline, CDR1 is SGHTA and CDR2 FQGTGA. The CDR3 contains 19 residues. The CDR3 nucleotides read TGTGCCAGCAGCATACAATCGGATGGAGGGTGGTTCACTAATGAAAAACTGTTTTTT. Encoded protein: CASSIQSDGGWFTNEKLFF.

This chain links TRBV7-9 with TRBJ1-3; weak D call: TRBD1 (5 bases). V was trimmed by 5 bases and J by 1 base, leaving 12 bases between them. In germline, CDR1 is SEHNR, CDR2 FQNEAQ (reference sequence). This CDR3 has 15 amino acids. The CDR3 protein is CASSPAGTSGNTIYF. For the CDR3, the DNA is TGTGCCAGCAGCCCAGCCGGGACTTCTGGAAACACCATATATTTT.

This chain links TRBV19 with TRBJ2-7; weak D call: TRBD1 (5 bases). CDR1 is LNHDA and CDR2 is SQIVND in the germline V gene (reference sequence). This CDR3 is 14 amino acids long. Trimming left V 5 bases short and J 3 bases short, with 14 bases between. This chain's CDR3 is CASSLGHVNYEQYF. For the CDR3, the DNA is TGTGCCAGTAGTTTAGGACACGTAAACTACGAGCAGTACTTC.

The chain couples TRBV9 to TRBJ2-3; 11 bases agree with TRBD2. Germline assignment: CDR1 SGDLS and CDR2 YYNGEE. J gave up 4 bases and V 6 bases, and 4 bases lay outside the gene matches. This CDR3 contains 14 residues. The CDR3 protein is CASTNSGRADTQYF. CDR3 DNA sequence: TGTGCCAGCACTAATAGCGGGAGGGCAGATACGCAGTATTTT.

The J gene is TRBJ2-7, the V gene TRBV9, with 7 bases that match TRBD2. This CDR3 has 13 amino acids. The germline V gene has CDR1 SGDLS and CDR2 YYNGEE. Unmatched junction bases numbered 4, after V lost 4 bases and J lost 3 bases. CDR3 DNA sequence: TGTGCCAGCAGCAGGAGCGGGAACTACGAGCAGTACTTC. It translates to CASSRSGNYEQYF.

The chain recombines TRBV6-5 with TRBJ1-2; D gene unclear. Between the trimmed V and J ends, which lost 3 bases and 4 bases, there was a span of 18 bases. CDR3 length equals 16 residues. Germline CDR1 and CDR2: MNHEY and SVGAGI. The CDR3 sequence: CASSYRAGVSGYGYTF. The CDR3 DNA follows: TGTGCCAGCAGTTATCGGGCCGGGGTTTCAGGCTATGGCTACACCTTC.

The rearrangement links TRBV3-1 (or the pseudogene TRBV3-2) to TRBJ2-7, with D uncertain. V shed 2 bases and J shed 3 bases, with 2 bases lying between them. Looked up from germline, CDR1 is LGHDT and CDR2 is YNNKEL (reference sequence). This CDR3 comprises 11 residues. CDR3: CASSQLYEQYF. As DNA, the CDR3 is TGTGCCAGCAGCCAACTCTACGAGCAGTACTTC.

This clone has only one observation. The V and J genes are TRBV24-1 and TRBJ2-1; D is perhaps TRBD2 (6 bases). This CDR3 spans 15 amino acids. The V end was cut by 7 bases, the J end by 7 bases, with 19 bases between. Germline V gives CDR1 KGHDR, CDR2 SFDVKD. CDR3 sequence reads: CATRPSPGLRNEQFF. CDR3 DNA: TGTGCCACCAGACCGAGCCCGGGACTTCGGAATGAGCAGTTCTTC.

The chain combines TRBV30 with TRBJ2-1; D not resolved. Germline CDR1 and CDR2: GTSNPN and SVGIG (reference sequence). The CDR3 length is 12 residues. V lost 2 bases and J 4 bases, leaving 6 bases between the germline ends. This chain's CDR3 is CAWSFVYNEQFF. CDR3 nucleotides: TGTGCCTGGAGTTTCGTTTACAATGAGCAGTTCTTC.

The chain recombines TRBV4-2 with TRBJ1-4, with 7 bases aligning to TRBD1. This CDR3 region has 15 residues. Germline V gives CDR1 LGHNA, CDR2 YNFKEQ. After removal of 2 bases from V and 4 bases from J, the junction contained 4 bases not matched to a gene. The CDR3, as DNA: TGTGCCAGCAGCCAACTCCGGGACAGTAATGAAAAACTGTTTTTT. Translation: CASSQLRDSNEKLFF.

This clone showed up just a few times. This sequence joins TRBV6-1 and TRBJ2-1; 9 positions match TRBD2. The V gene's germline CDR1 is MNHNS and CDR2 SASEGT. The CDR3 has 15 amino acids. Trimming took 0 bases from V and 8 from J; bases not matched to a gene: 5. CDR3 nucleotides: TGTGCCAGCAGTGAAGCGGCGGGAGGGCCGGATGAGCAGTTCTTC. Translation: CASSEAAGGPDEQFF.

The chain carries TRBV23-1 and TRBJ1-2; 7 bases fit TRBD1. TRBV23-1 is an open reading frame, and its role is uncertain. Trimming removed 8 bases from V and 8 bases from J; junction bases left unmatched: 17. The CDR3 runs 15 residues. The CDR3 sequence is CASVCPQGIIDGYTF. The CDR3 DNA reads TGCGCCAGCGTTTGCCCACAGGGGATAATTGACGGCTACACCTTC.

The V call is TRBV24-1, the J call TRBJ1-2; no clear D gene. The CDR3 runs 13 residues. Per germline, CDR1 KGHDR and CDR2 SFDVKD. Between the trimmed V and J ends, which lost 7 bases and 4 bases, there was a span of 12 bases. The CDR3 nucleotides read TGTGCCACCAGCAGCGGGATATTCTATGGCTACACCTTC. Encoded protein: CATSSGIFYGYTF.

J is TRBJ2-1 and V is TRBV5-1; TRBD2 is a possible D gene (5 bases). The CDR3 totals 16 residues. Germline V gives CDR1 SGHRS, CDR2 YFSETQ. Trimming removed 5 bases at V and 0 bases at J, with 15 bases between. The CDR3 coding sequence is TGCGCCAGCAGTTTTGGGGTGAGCGGCTCCTACAATGAGCAGTTCTTC. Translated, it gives CASSFGVSGSYNEQFF.

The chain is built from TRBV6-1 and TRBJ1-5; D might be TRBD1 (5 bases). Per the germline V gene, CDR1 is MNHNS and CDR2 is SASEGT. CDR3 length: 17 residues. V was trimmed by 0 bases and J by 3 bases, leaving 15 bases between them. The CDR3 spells CASSEASAGGSNQPQHF. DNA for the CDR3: TGTGCCAGCAGTGAAGCTTCGGCGGGGGGGTCCAATCAGCCCCAGCATTTT.

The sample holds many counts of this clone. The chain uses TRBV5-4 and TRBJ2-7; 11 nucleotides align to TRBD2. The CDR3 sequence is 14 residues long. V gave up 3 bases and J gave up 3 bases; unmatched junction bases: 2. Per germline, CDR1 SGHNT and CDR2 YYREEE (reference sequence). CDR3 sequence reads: CASSSGLAGYEQYF. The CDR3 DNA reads TGTGCCAGCAGCTCCGGACTAGCGGGCTACGAGCAGTACTTC.

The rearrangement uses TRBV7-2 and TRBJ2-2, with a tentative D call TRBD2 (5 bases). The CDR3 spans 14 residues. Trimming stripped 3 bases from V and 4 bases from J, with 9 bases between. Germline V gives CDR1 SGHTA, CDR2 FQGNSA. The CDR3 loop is CASSLTTATGELFF. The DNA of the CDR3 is TGTGCCAGCAGCTTGACTACAGCCACCGGGGAGCTGTTTTTT.

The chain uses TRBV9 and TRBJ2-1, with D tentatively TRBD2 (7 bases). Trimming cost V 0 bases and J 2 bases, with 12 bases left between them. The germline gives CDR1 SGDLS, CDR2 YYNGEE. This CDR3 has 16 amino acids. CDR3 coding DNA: TGTGCCAGCAGCGTAGTCGGCGGGGGCACCTACAATGAGCAGTTCTTC. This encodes CASSVVGGGTYNEQFF.

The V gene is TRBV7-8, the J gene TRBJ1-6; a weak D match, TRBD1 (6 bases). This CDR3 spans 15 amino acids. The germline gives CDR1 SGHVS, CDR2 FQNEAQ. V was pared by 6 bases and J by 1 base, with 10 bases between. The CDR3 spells CASSPQGSYNSPLHF. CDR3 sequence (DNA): TGTGCCAGCAGTCCACAGGGTTCCTATAATTCACCCCTCCACTTT.

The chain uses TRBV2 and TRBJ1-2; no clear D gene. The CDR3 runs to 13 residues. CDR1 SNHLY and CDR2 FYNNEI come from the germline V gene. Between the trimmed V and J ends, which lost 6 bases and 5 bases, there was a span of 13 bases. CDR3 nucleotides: TGTGCCAGCAGGTGGGGAGGATTATATGGCTACACCTTC. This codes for CASRWGGLYGYTF.

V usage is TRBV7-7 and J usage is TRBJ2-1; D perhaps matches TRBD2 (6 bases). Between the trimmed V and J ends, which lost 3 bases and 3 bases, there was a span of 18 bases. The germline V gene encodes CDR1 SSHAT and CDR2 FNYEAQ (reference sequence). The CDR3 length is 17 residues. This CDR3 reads CASSFPGIAVLYNEQFF. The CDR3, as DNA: TGTGCCAGCAGCTTCCCAGGGATAGCGGTCCTCTACAATGAGCAGTTCTTC. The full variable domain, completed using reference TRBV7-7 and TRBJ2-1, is GAGVSQSPRYKVTKRGQDVTLRCDPISSHATLYWYQQALGQGPEFLTYFNYEAQPDKSGLPSDRFSAERPEGSISTLTIQRTEQRDSAMYRCASSFPGIAVLYNEQFFGPGTRLTVL.

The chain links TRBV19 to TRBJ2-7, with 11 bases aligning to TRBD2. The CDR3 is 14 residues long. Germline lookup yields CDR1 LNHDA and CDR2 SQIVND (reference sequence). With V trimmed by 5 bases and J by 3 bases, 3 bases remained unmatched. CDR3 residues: CASSFGTSGYEQYF. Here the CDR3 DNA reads TGTGCCAGTAGTTTCGGGACTAGCGGCTACGAGCAGTACTTC.

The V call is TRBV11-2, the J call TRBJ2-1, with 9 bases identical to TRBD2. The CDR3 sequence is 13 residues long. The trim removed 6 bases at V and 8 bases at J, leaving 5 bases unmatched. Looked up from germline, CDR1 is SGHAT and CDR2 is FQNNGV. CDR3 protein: CASRVGLAHEQFF. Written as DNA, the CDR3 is TGTGCCAGCAGAGTGGGACTAGCCCATGAGCAGTTCTTC. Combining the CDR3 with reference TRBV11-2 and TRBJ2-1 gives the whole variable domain EAGVAQSPRYKIIEKRQSVAFWCNPISGHATLYWYQQILGQGPKLLIQFQNNGVVDDSQLPKDRFSAERLKGVDSTLKIQPAKLEDSAVYLCASRVGLAHEQFFGPGTRLTVL.

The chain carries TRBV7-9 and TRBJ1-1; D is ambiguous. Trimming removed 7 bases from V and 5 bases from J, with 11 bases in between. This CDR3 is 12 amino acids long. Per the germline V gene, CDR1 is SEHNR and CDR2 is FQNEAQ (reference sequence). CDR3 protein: CASTQDGTEAFF. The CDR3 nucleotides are TGTGCCAGCACCCAGGATGGGACTGAAGCTTTCTTT.

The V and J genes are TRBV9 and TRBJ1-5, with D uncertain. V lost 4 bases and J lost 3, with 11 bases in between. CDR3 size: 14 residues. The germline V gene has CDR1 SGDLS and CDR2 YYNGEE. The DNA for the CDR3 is TGTGCCAGCAGCCCCGGAGTGAACAATCAGCCCCAGCATTTT. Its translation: CASSPGVNNQPQHF.

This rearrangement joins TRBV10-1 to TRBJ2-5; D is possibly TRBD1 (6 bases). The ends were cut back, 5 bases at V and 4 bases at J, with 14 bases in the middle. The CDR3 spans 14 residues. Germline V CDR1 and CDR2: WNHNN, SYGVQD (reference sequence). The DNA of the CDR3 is TGCGCCAGCAGTATTCAGGGGTGGAGAGAGACCCAGTACTTC. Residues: CASSIQGWRETQYF.

CDR3 DNA sequence: TGTGCCAGCGGTACCCGCTTCGGGACTGCTTCCTACGAGCAGTACTTC. Residues: CASGTRFGTASYEQYF. The V and J genes are TRBV28 and TRBJ2-7, with D perhaps TRBD2 (6 bases). Germline loops: CDR1 MDHEN, CDR2 SYDVKM. Trimming left V 8 bases short and J 1 base short, with 21 bases between. This CDR3 comprises 16 residues.

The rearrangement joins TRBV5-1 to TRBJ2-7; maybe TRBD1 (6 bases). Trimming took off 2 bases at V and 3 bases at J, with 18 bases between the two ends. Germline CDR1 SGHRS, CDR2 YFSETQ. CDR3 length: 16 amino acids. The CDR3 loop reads CASSFRDNLLDYEQYF. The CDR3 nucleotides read TGCGCCAGCAGCTTTAGGGACAATCTCCTCGACTACGAGCAGTACTTC.

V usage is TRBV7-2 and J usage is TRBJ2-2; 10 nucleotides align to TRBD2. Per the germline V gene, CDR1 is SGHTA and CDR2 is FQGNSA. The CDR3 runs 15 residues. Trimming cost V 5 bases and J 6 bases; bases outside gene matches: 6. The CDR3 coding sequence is TGTGCCAGCAGCCCTAGCGGGAGTTGGGCCGGGGAGCTGTTTTTT. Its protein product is CASSPSGSWAGELFF.

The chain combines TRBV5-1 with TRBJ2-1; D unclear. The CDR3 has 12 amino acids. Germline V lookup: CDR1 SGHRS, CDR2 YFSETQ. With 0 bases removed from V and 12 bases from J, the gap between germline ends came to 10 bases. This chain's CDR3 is CASSLGSMRQFF. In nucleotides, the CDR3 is TGCGCCAGCAGCTTGGGGTCAATGAGGCAGTTCTTC.